This T cell receptor beta chain was captured by sequencing in a study of cytomegalovirus exposure and HLA in healthy donors. Overall study results and limits: Among donors in an Asian-associated ancestry cluster, a later analysis reportedly found fewer N-insertions than the roughly 670-donor mean. Later work found that TCR association rates differed between HLA loci; DRB1 had the most and HLA-C the fewest. Excluded were some V segments that proved indistinguishable, including TRBV6-2 and TRBV6-3.

From germline, CDR1 is SNHLY and CDR2 FYNNEI. The CDR3 covers 16 residues. Trimming removed 2 bases from V and 7 bases from J, with 20 bases in between. Everyone who donated was a healthy bone marrow donor. Researchers ran the PCR with 60 Vbeta and 13 Jbeta primers. The protocol was immunoSEQ multiplex PCR, while the TCRdb copy is restricted to in-frame clones and leaves out a portion. This sample has some 170,000 clones; about 77% occur once, and the top ten carry roughly 9.3%. Remarks on this clone: Antigen specificity is unknown.

This rearrangement joins TRBV2 to TRBJ1-2, with unresolved D. The material sequenced was PBMCs. The receptor comes from a man aged 18 to 30 in good health and CMV-seropositive. Here the CDR3 DNA reads TGTGCCAGCAGTGAAACCAAATTCTCGGAAGGAGGTGGCTACACCTTC. This encodes CASSETKFSEGGGYTF.